This TCR beta chain was documented in a study of T cells after yellow fever vaccination. Across the study: When fractions had low cell numbers, they were prepared with SMART-Seq v4 Ultra Low Input.

Trimming removed 7 bases from V and 4 bases from J, with 16 bases in between. The CDR3 consists of 13 residues. Germline CDR1 reads SQVTM; CDR2 reads ANQGSEA. TCRdb itself ran the 5' RACE reads through MiXCR, one entry per CDR3 protein. The data contain about 300,000 distinct CDR3 sequences, 8.5% to 10% of them singletons. Here the sequenced sample was CD4+ T cells sorted from PBMCs, taken 5 days after the yellow fever booster vaccination. The sequence derives from a man aged 18 to 29 who received the YFV17D yellow fever vaccine. The chain uses TRBV29-1 and TRBJ2-5, with a weak D call TRBD1 (5 bases). This CDR3 is CSGGNRPGETQYF. Written as DNA, the CDR3 is TGCAGCGGGGGCAACAGACCAGGAGAGACCCAGTACTTC. Full variable domain (rest looked up from reference TRBV29-1 and TRBJ2-5): SAVISQKPSRDICQRGTSLTIQCQVDSQVTMMFWYRQQPGQSLTLIATANQGSEATYESGFVIDKFPISRPNLTFSTLTVSNMSPEDSSIYLCSGGNRPGETQYFGPGTRLLVL.